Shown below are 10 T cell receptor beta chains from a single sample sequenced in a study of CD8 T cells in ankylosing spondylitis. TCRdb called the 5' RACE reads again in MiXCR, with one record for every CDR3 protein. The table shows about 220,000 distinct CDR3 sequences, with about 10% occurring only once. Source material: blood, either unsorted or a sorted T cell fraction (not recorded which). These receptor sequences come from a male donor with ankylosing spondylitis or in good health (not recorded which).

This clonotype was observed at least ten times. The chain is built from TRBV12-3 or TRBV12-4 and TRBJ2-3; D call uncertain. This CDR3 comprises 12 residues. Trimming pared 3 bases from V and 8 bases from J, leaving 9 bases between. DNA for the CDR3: TGTGCCAGCAGTTTTTCCCCCTTTACGCAGTATTTT. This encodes CASSFSPFTQYF.

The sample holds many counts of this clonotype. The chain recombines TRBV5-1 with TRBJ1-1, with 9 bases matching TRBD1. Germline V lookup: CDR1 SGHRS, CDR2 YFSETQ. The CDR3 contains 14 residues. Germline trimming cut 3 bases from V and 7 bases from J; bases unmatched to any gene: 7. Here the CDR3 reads CASSYDRGTGEAFF. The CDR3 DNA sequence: TGCGCCAGCAGCTATGACAGGGGGACAGGTGAAGCTTTCTTT.

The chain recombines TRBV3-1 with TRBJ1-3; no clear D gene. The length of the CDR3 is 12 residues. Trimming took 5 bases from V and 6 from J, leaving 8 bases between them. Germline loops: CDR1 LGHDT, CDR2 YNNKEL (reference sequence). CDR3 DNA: TGTGCCAGCAGCACAACCTCAAACACCATATATTTT. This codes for CASSTTSNTIYF.

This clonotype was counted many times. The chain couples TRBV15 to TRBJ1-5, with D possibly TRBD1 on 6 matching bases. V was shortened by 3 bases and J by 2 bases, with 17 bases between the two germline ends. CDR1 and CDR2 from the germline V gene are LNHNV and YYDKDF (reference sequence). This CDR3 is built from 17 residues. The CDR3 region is CATSRGGGGWGNQPQHF. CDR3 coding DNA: TGTGCCACCAGCAGGGGAGGGGGGGGATGGGGCAATCAGCCCCAGCATTTT.

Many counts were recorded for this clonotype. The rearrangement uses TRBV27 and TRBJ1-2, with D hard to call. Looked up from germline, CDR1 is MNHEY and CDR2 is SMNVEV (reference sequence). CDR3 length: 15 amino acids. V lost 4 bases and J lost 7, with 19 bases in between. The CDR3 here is CASSSRGGVVGGYTF. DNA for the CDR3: TGTGCCAGCAGTTCCCGGGGTGGGGTCGTGGGTGGCTACACCTTC.

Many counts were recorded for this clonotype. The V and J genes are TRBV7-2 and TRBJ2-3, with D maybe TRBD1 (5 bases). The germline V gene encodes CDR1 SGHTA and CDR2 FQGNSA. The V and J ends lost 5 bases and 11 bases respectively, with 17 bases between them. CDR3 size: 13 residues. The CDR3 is CASSSEEGVVQYF. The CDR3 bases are TGTGCCAGCAGCAGTGAGGAAGGGGTGGTGCAGTATTTT.

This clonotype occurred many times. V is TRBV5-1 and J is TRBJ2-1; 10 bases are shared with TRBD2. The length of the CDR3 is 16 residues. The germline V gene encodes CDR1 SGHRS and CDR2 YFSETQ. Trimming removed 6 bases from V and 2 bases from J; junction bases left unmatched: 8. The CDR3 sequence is CASTMTSGSTYNEQFF. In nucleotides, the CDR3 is TGCGCCAGCACCATGACTAGCGGGTCAACCTACAATGAGCAGTTCTTC.

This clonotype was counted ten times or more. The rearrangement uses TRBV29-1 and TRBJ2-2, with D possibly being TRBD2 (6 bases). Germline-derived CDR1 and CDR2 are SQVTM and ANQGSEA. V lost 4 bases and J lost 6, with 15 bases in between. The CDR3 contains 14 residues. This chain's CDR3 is CSVGAGTGSGELFF. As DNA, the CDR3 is TGCAGCGTTGGGGCGGGGACTGGGTCCGGGGAGCTGTTTTTT.

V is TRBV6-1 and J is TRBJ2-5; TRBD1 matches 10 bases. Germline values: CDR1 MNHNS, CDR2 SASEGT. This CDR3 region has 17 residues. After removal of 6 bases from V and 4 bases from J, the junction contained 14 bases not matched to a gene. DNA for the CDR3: TGTGCCAGCAGCCAACGATCCGGGACAGGGGTAGTAGAGACCCAGTACTTC. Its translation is CASSQRSGTGVVETQYF.

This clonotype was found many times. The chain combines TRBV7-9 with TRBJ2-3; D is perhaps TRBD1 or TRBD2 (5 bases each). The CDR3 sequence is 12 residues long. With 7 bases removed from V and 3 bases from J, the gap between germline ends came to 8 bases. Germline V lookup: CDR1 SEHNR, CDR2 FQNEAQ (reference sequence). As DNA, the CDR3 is TGTGCCAGCACTTGGGGGACAGATACGCAGTATTTT. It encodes CASTWGTDTQYF.